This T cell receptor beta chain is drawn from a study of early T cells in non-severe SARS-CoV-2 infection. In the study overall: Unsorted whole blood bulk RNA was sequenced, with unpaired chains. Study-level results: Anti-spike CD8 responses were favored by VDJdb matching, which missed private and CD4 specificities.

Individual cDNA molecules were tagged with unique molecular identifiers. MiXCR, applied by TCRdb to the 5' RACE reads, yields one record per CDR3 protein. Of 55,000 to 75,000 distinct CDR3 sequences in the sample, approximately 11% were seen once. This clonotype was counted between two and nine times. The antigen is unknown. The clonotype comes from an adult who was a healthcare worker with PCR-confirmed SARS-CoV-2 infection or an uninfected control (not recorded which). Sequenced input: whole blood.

This CDR3 is CASSHGTGDEQYF. The CDR3, as DNA: TGTGCCAGCAGCCATGGGACAGGGGACGAGCAGTACTTC. J is TRBJ2-7 and V is TRBV7-9; 10 bases line up with TRBD1. The length of the CDR3 is 13 residues. V dropped 5 bases and J dropped 5; count of bases not matched to a gene: 3. Germline lookup yields CDR1 SEHNR and CDR2 FQNEAQ (reference sequence).